This is a list of T cell receptor beta chains from one sample in a study of Graves' ophthalmopathy and Graves' hyperthyroidism. MiXCR, applied by TCRdb to the multiplex PCR reads, yields one record per CDR3 protein. Among 1 million to 1.3 million distinct CDR3 sequences, 36% were seen once, and the ten largest hold 11%. The sequenced sample consisted of peripheral blood or thyroid tissue (not recorded which). The receptors stem from an adult man with Graves' hyperthyroidism. Both conserved end residues are part of each CDR3. A D gene is named only where the DNA matches it firmly. Size tells how often a clone was seen (once, few, many) or the class of an expanded clone, and some rows leave it out.

size: many
D: -
V: TRBV7-9
J: TRBJ1-2
DNA: TGTGCCAGCAGCTTAGACGGAGTTGCTAACTATGGCTACACCTTC
CDR3: CASSLDGVANYGYTF

size: many
D: TRBD1
V: TRBV2
J: TRBJ2-5
DNA: TGTGCCAGCAGTCCCGGGACAGATGAAGAGACCCAGTACTTC
CDR3: CASSPGTDEETQYF

size: -
D: TRBD1
V: TRBV5-1
J: TRBJ2-3
DNA: TGCGCCAGCAGCTTGGAGGGACAGGGGATCAGCACAGATACGCAGTATTTT
CDR3: CASSLEGQGISTDTQYF

size: -
D: TRBD1
V: TRBV29-1
J: TRBJ1-2
DNA: TGCAGCGTTGAGGGGCCGACAGGGGGCTACACCTTC
CDR3: CSVEGPTGGYTF

size: few
D: TRBD1
V: TRBV27
J: TRBJ1-2
DNA: TGTGCCAGCAGTGACAGGGGGCGTCTTTATGGCTACACCTTC
CDR3: CASSDRGRLYGYTF

size: -
D: -
V: TRBV9
J: TRBJ1-2
DNA: TGTGCCAGCAGTACGGACAGCGGCTATGGCTACACCTTC
CDR3: CASSTDSGYGYTF

size: -
D: -
V: TRBV6-5
J: TRBJ2-5
DNA: TGTGCCAGCAGTTTGTTCGGGGACAAAACCGGGGAGACCCAGTACTTC
CDR3: CASSLFGDKTGETQYF

size: -
D: -
V: TRBV7-9
J: TRBJ2-7
DNA: TGTGCCAGCAGCACCCGAGGTAGGGGGGAATGGGAGCAGTACTTC
CDR3: CASSTRGRGEWEQYF

size: many
D: -
V: TRBV7-2
J: TRBJ1-6
DNA: TGTGCCAGCAGCTTATCTTTTCGATCACCCCTCCACTTT
CDR3: CASSLSFRSPLHF

size: many
D: TRBD1
V: TRBV12-3/TRBV12-4
J: TRBJ1-2
DNA: TGTGCCAGCAGCACTGGGCAGGGGGCCTCCTTC
CDR3: CASSTGQGASF

size: few
D: -
V: TRBV12-3/TRBV12-4
J: TRBJ1-5
DNA: TGTGCCAGCAGCCCTACGGGGGGCTTTCAGCCCCAGCATTTT
CDR3: CASSPTGGFQPQHF

size: many
D: -
V: TRBV5-5
J: TRBJ1-5
DNA: TGTGCCAGCAGCCCCAACCACGATTCAAGCAATCAGCCCCAGCATTTT
CDR3: CASSPNHDSSNQPQHF

size: -
D: -
V: TRBV5-6
J: TRBJ2-5
DNA: TGTGCCAGCAGGAAGGACAGCTTTGGAGGCGCAGAGACCCAGTACTTC
CDR3: CASRKDSFGGAETQYF

size: -
D: -
V: TRBV19
J: TRBJ1-5
DNA: TGTGCCAGTACCCATGGGGGCCTGCCCCAGCATTTT
CDR3: CASTHGGLPQHF

size: few
D: TRBD1
V: TRBV5-8
J: TRBJ2-7
DNA: TGTGCCAGCAGCTTGGGGACCGGGACAGGGATCCACGAGCAGTACTTC
CDR3: CASSLGTGTGIHEQYF

size: -
D: -
V: TRBV19
J: TRBJ1-1
DNA: TGTGTCAGTAGTCGACAGCCCACTGAAGCTTTCTTT
CDR3: CVSSRQPTEAFF

size: -
D: -
V: TRBV10-3
J: TRBJ2-6
DNA: TGTGCCATCACCCTAGCGGCCAACGTCCTGACTTTC
CDR3: CAITLAANVLTF

size: many
D: -
V: TRBV7-2
J: TRBJ2-5
DNA: TGTGCCAGCAGCCCGGGCTACTCAAAGAAGGAGACCCAGTACTTC
CDR3: CASSPGYSKKETQYF

size: many
D: TRBD2
V: TRBV5-1
J: TRBJ2-2
DNA: TGCGCCAGCAGCTTAGGACTAGCGGGGGGCCTGAACACCGGGGAGCTGTTTTTT
CDR3: CASSLGLAGGLNTGELFF

size: -
D: TRBD1
V: TRBV19
J: TRBJ2-6
DNA: TGTGCCAGTTGGGACAGCCCCTCTGGGGCCAACGTCCTGACTTTC
CDR3: CASWDSPSGANVLTF

size: -
D: TRBD2
V: TRBV24-1
J: TRBJ2-7
DNA: TGTGCCACCAGTGACCCGGGACTAGCGGGCTACGAGCAGTACTTC
CDR3: CATSDPGLAGYEQYF

size: -
D: TRBD1
V: TRBV20-1
J: TRBJ1-5
DNA: TGCAGTGCTAGAGGGACAGGGACAGGAGGTAATCAGCCCCAGCATTTT
CDR3: CSARGTGTGGNQPQHF

size: -
D: TRBD1
V: TRBV4-1
J: TRBJ2-7
DNA: TGCGCCAGCAGCCAAGCTCCGGGACAGGGCTACGAGCAGTACTTC
CDR3: CASSQAPGQGYEQYF

size: few
D: TRBD1
V: TRBV15
J: TRBJ1-6
DNA: TGTGCCACCGAGAGGGACAGGGGAGGTTCACCCCTCCACTTT
CDR3: CATERDRGGSPLHF

size: -
D: -
V: TRBV29-1
J: TRBJ2-7
DNA: TGTGCCTGGAGTGTAACCCAGGGCCACGAGCAGTACTTC
CDR3: CAWSVTQGHEQYF

size: many
D: -
V: TRBV10-3
J: TRBJ2-2
DNA: TGTGCCATCACCGCAAGAAAGGATGGTGGCGGGGAGCTGTTTTTT
CDR3: CAITARKDGGGELFF

size: -
D: TRBD2
V: TRBV7-2
J: TRBJ2-7
DNA: TGTGCCAGCAGCCCCCTAGCCCGGGCGCGGGGGAGCTCCTACGAGCAGTACTTC
CDR3: CASSPLARARGSSYEQYF

size: few
D: TRBD1
V: TRBV2
J: TRBJ1-5
DNA: TGTGCCAGCAAGCACGGGACAGTGGGCCATCAGCCCCAGCATTTT
CDR3: CASKHGTVGHQPQHF